This T cell receptor (beta chain) was sequenced in a study of T cells after yellow fever vaccination. Germline CDR1 is SNHLY and CDR2 is FYNNEI. The V end lost 6 bases, the J end lost 7 bases, and 19 bases lay between the germline ends. This CDR3 has 14 residues. From the 5' RACE reads, TCRdb called clonotypes with MiXCR, one entry per CDR3 protein. The data contain a few hundred thousand distinct CDR3 sequences, around 19% of them seen just once; the ten biggest clones take up about a sixth. The origin of this receptor is a man aged 18-30 years who received the YFV17D yellow fever vaccine. The chain recombines TRBV2 with TRBJ2-7; TRBD2 might be the D (6 bases). The sequences come from PBMCs, collected before the yellow fever booster vaccination. In DNA form, the CDR3 reads TGTGCCAGCAGGGACCGAACCGGGGCGGGGGAGCAGTACTTC. Its protein is CASRDRTGAGEQYF.